What follows describes a single T cell receptor beta chain. Its antigen is undetermined. Per the germline V gene, CDR1 is SEHNR and CDR2 is FQNEAQ (reference sequence). V was clipped by 0 bases and J by 3 bases, with 13 bases between them. There are 16 residues in the CDR3. The data were taken from a study of CD8+CD57+ T cells in acquired aplastic anemia. About the study: Mean yield of DNA from sorted CD4+ and CD8+ cells was 2.5 to 4 ug. Study results and limitations: Patients and controls shared nearly 30 CD8+ CDR3 sequences, highly expressed in patients. Any difference that existed in CD8+ Simpson's diversity between patients and controls was not significant.

Profiling of TCR beta VDJ combinations and CDR3 sequences used genomic DNA as template. One entry per CDR3 protein, called by TCRdb with MiXCR from the reads. The sample records about 290,000 distinct CDR3 sequences, 45% to 65% being singletons. Patients who underwent sequencing had shown CD8+CD57+ cell expansion by flow cytometry. The material sequenced was sorted CD4+, CD8+, or CD8+CD57+ T cells (not recorded which) from PBMCs. The sequence came from a human donor with aplastic anemia. This chain connects TRBV7-9 to TRBJ2-3; D gene uncertain. CDR3 protein: CASSLALVKVTDTQYF. The CDR3 bases are TGTGCCAGCAGCTTAGCGCTTGTAAAGGTTACAGATACGCAGTATTTT.